This T cell receptor beta chain was sequenced in a study of blood T cell repertoires in COVID-19. Turning to the study itself: The analysed material was cDNA or gDNA that came from T cells, B-cell-depleted T cells, or PBMCs.

As for this clone: The sample contains more than one DNA sequence encoding this CDR3.

Germline CDR1 is SGHTA and CDR2 is FQGTGA. The CDR3 loop spans 14 amino acids. V was shortened by 5 bases and J by 5 bases, with 15 bases between the two germline ends. Sequencing was performed with immunoSEQ multiplex PCR; in TCRdb, only in-frame clones are kept and a portion is missing. The sample shows approximately 180,000 clones, 80% to 90% of them seen only once. The TCR was taken from a human donor with active or convalescent COVID-19. The donor label of this sample is uncertain. This chain links TRBV7-3 with TRBJ1-1; D gene uncertain. Sequencing input: peripheral blood. The CDR3 loop is CASSPTGGRTEAFF. The CDR3 DNA is TGTGCCAGCAGCCCCACGGGAGGGCGGACTGAAGCTTTCTTT.